One sample yielded the 29 T cell receptor beta chains listed below, sequenced in a study of blood T cell repertoires in COVID-19. Assay: immunoSEQ multiplex PCR; the TCRdb copy retains only in-frame clones and omits some. This sample has approximately 100,000 clones, with roughly 76% found just once. The sequenced sample consisted of peripheral blood. The receptors were sampled from a woman older than 75 with active or convalescent COVID-19.

This chain links TRBV30 with TRBJ1-1; D perhaps matches TRBD1 (6 bases). The CDR3 runs to 13 residues. V was cut by 1 base and J by 4 bases, with 10 bases left in between. Germline V gives CDR1 GTSNPN, CDR2 SVGIG (reference sequence). In nucleotides, the CDR3 is TGTGCCTGGAGTGGCCAGGGGACCACTGAAGCTTTCTTT. This sequence encodes CAWSGQGTTEAFF.

The rearrangement joins TRBV9 to TRBJ1-5; D call uncertain. From germline, CDR1 is SGDLS and CDR2 YYNGEE. This CDR3 is 13 amino acids long. With 0 bases removed from V and 6 bases from J, the gap between germline ends came to 7 bases. The CDR3 bases are TGTGCCAGCAGCGTAGCCCCCGTTCAGCCCCAGCATTTT. Translating it yields CASSVAPVQPQHF.

V and J are TRBV30 and TRBJ1-6; 9 nucleotides match TRBD1. CDR1 and CDR2 from the germline V gene are GTSNPN and SVGIG (reference sequence). The CDR3 contains 13 residues. J was trimmed by 10 bases and V by 3 bases; bases with no gene match: 4. CDR3 sequence: CAWRGTGRSPLHF. CDR3 bases: TGTGCCTGGAGGGGGACAGGGCGGTCACCCCTCCACTTT. Based on the CDR3 plus reference TRBV30 and TRBJ1-6, the full variable domain is SQTIHQWPATLVQPVGSPLSLECTVEGTSNPNLYWYRQAAGRGLQLLFYSVGIGQISSEVPQNLSASRPQDRQFILSSKKLLLSDSGFYLCAWRGTGRSPLHFGNGTRLTVT.

The V and J genes are TRBV9 and TRBJ2-1; 10 bases map to TRBD2. CDR3 length: 15 residues. The germline CDR1 and CDR2 sequences are SGDLS and YYNGEE. The ends lost 2 bases at V and 8 bases at J; junction bases unmatched: 7. The CDR3 spells CASSVDPSGRDEQFF. In DNA, the CDR3 is TGTGCCAGCAGCGTCGACCCTAGCGGGAGAGATGAGCAGTTCTTC.

In DNA, the CDR3 is TGTGCCAGCAGTTCACAGGGCGGCGGGGCCAACGTCCTGACTTTC. Protein: CASSSQGGGANVLTF. This chain uses TRBV6-6 with TRBJ2-6; perhaps TRBD1 as D (6 bases). Germline CDR1 reads MNHNY; CDR2 reads SVGAGI (reference sequence). Trimming removed 4 bases at V and 4 bases at J, with 11 bases between. The CDR3 runs 15 residues.

CDR3 amino acids: CASSYRLAGGVVVETQYF. Here the CDR3 DNA reads TGTGCCAGCAGTTATAGACTAGCGGGAGGGGTCGTAGTGGAGACCCAGTACTTC. The rearrangement links TRBV6-4 to TRBJ2-5; 14 nucleotides line up with TRBD2. CDR3 length: 18 residues. The V segment lost 5 bases and the J segment 5 bases; nucleotides outside the gene matches: 13. Germline V lookup: CDR1 MRHNA, CDR2 SNTAGT.

The chain joins TRBV11-1 to TRBJ1-1; D unclear. The V end lost 7 bases, the J end lost 1 base, and 19 bases lay between the germline ends. Germline V lookup: CDR1 SGHAT, CDR2 FQDESV (reference sequence). The CDR3 is made up of 16 amino acids. CDR3 sequence: CASTKEGGLWNTEAFF. The DNA of the CDR3 is TGTGCCAGCACAAAAGAGGGAGGGTTGTGGAACACTGAAGCTTTCTTT.

The J gene is TRBJ2-5, the V gene TRBV5-1; maybe TRBD2 (6 bases). Per germline, CDR1 SGHRS and CDR2 YFSETQ. V gave up 4 bases and J gave up 1 base, with 11 bases separating them. The CDR3 length is 14 residues. CDR3 sequence: CASSDLATQETQYF. CDR3 coding DNA: TGCGCCAGCAGCGATCTAGCGACCCAAGAGACCCAGTACTTC.

V is TRBV6-6 and J is TRBJ1-1; no clear D. Deletions cut 0 bases from V and 1 base from J, with 6 bases between. Germline CDR1 reads MNHNY; CDR2 reads SVGAGI (reference sequence). The CDR3 spans 14 residues. DNA of the CDR3: TGTGCCAGCAGTTACTCAACACCGAACACTGAAGCTTTCTTT. Translating gives CASSYSTPNTEAFF.

The genes are TRBV10-3 and TRBJ2-7, with D possibly being TRBD1 (6 bases). Germline-derived CDR1 and CDR2 are ENHRY and SYGVKD. V lost 3 bases to trimming and J lost 7 bases, with 16 bases between them. This CDR3 spans 14 amino acids. CDR3 coding DNA: TGTGCCATCAGTGAAACCACAGGGCCCGGAGAGCAGTACTTC. Its protein is CAISETTGPGEQYF.

The rearrangement links TRBV5-1 to TRBJ1-2, with D maybe TRBD1 (5 bases). The germline V gene encodes CDR1 SGHRS and CDR2 YFSETQ. V was pared by 4 bases and J by 2 bases, with 12 bases between. CDR3 length: 14 residues. The CDR3 loop reads CASSPTASNYGYTF. The CDR3 region has the DNA TGCGCCAGCAGCCCGACAGCATCCAACTATGGCTACACCTTC. The variable domain in full, completed from reference TRBV5-1 and TRBJ1-2, reads KAGVTQTPRYLIKTRGQQVTLSCSPISGHRSVSWYQQTPGQGLQFLFEYFSETQRNKGNFPGRFSGRQFSNSRSEMNVSTLELGDSALYLCASSPTASNYGYTFGSGTRLTVV.

The J gene is TRBJ2-3, the V gene TRBV5-6; 12 nucleotides line up with TRBD2. Germline assignment: CDR1 SGHDT and CDR2 YYEEEE. The CDR3 loop spans 18 amino acids. V lost 1 base to trimming and J lost 1 base; unmatched junction nucleotides: 7. The CDR3 loop reads CASSLRLGLAGRTDTQYF. The CDR3 bases are TGTGCCAGCAGCTTGCGCCTTGGACTAGCGGGGCGCACAGATACGCAGTATTTT.

The chain combines TRBV7-8 with TRBJ2-7, with TRBD2 matching over 7 bases. The CDR3 spans 15 residues. Germline V gives CDR1 SGHVS, CDR2 FQNEAQ. J was trimmed by 2 bases and V by 1 base; bases with no gene match: 5. CDR3 in amino acids: CASSLGRGRTYEQYF. CDR3 in DNA: TGTGCCAGCAGCTTAGGACGCGGGAGAACCTACGAGCAGTACTTC.

The chain couples TRBV9 to TRBJ1-1; 7 bases line up with TRBD1. Germline V gene data show CDR1 as SGDLS and CDR2 as YYNGEE. The CDR3 is made up of 15 amino acids. Germline trimming cut 0 bases from V and 11 bases from J; bases unmatched to any gene: 13. The DNA of the CDR3 is TGTGCCAGCAGCGTAGCCCCCGGGACAGAACAGTACGCTTTCTTT. Translating it yields CASSVAPGTEQYAFF.

This chain links TRBV4-1 with TRBJ1-2; the D gene is possibly TRBD1 (6 bases). There are 14 residues in the CDR3. Trimming cost V 1 base and J 6 bases, with 12 bases left between them. The germline CDR1 and CDR2 sequences are MGHRA and YSYEKL. CDR3 DNA: TGCGCCAGCAGCCAAGCCCCAGGGGTGCATGGCTACACCTTC. This gives the protein CASSQAPGVHGYTF.

The chain uses TRBV6-5 and TRBJ1-1; 10 nucleotides line up with TRBD1. Germline V gene sequence: CDR1 MNHEY, CDR2 SVGAGI. The CDR3 extends over 15 amino acids. The V segment lost 5 bases and the J segment 2 bases; nucleotides outside the gene matches: 5. CDR3 coding DNA: TGTGCCAGCAGTCGCCGGGACAGGGGAAACACTGAAGCTTTCTTT. Amino acid sequence: CASSRRDRGNTEAFF.

The rearrangement links TRBV5-4 to TRBJ1-1; perhaps TRBD1 as D (6 bases). The CDR3 totals 12 residues. Looked up from germline, CDR1 is SGHNT and CDR2 is YYREEE (reference sequence). Trimming took 4 bases from V and 3 from J, leaving 7 bases between them. This chain's CDR3 is CASSRTDTEAFF. CDR3 sequence (DNA): TGTGCCAGCAGCCGGACAGACACTGAAGCTTTCTTT.

The V call is TRBV2, the J call TRBJ1-1; weak D call: TRBD1 (5 bases). The CDR3 consists of 13 residues. In germline, CDR1 is SNHLY, CDR2 FYNNEI. V lost 6 bases and J 2 bases, leaving 10 bases between the germline ends. The CDR3 DNA reads TGTGCCAGCAGAGCCGACAGAAACACTGAAGCTTTCTTT. It translates to CASRADRNTEAFF.

This clone was observed a handful of times. V gene TRBV10-3 combines with J gene TRBJ1-3; 7 bases are shared with TRBD1. V gave up 6 bases and J gave up 4 bases; unmatched junction bases: 6. Germline V gene lookup returns CDR1 ENHRY and CDR2 SYGVKD. This CDR3 spans 14 amino acids. The CDR3 reads CAIRGQADGNTIYF. CDR3 DNA: TGTGCCATCAGAGGACAGGCGGACGGAAACACCATATATTTT.

This clone was counted only a few times. The chain carries TRBV19 and TRBJ1-5; 10 positions match TRBD1. CDR1 is LNHDA, CDR2 SQIVND, per germline (reference sequence). CDR3 size: 15 residues. J was trimmed by 4 bases and V by 9 bases; bases with no gene match: 9. CDR3 protein: CASKDTDRGNQPQHF. CDR3 DNA sequence: TGTGCCAGCAAGGATACGGACAGGGGGAATCAGCCCCAGCATTTT.

This clone has more than one count but fewer than ten. This chain connects TRBV6-4 to TRBJ2-7; possible D gene TRBD2, 5 bases. This CDR3 spans 15 amino acids. CDR1 and CDR2 (germline): MRHNA, SNTAGT. Trimming stripped 6 bases from V and 1 base from J, with 16 bases between. The chain's CDR3 is CASRKEWTGSYEQYF. Here the CDR3 DNA reads TGTGCCAGCAGAAAAGAATGGACGGGATCCTACGAGCAGTACTTC.

As for this clone: This specimen includes other DNA sequences encoding the same CDR3. The rearrangement joins TRBV7-9 to TRBJ2-7, with D tentatively TRBD1 (5 bases). The CDR3 runs to 13 residues. Germline V lookup: CDR1 SEHNR, CDR2 FQNEAQ (reference sequence). Deletions cut 1 base from V and 3 bases from J, with 7 bases between. CDR3 protein: CASSLGTLYEQYF. In DNA form, the CDR3 reads TGTGCCAGCAGCTTAGGGACACTCTACGAGCAGTACTTC.

V gene TRBV7-2 combines with J gene TRBJ1-2; tentatively, D is TRBD1 (5 bases). Per the germline V gene, CDR1 is SGHTA and CDR2 is FQGNSA. The CDR3 is 16 residues long. V lost 2 bases to trimming and J lost 0 bases, with 13 bases between them. CDR3: CASSLFQGRTNYGYTF. The CDR3 DNA reads as TGTGCCAGCAGCTTATTCCAGGGCAGGACTAACTATGGCTACACCTTC. The full variable domain, its missing parts supplied by reference TRBV7-2 and TRBJ1-2, is GAGVSQSPSNKVTEKGKDVELRCDPISGHTALYWYRQSLGQGLEFLIYFQGNSAPDKSGLPSDRFSAERTGGSVSTLTIQRTQQEDSAVYLCASSLFQGRTNYGYTFGSGTRLTVV.

This chain joins TRBV3-1 (or the pseudogene TRBV3-2) and TRBJ1-4; 8 bases map to TRBD1. CDR3 length: 15 residues. The germline gives CDR1 LGHDT, CDR2 YNNKEL (reference sequence). J was trimmed by 3 bases and V by 5 bases; bases with no gene match: 5. The CDR3 coding sequence is TGTGCCAGCAGCTTAGGACAGGGACCTAATGAAAAACTGTTTTTT. Residues: CASSLGQGPNEKLFF.

The rearrangement joins TRBV4-2 to TRBJ2-3; 8 nucleotides agree with TRBD2. The CDR3 consists of 15 residues. CDR1 is LGHNA, CDR2 YNFKEQ, per germline. Trimming at V came to 1 base and at J to 4 bases, leaving 4 bases not matched to a gene. CDR3: CASSQGDGGADTQYF. The CDR3, as DNA: TGTGCCAGCAGCCAAGGCGACGGGGGGGCAGATACGCAGTATTTT.

The CDR3 loop reads CASSWKTRQRNNSPLHF. The CDR3 DNA is TGTGCCAGTAGTTGGAAGACGCGACAAAGGAATAATTCACCCCTCCACTTT. The rearrangement links TRBV19 to TRBJ1-6; D gene uncertain. Germline CDR1 and CDR2: LNHDA and SQIVND (reference sequence). The V gene lost 5 bases and the J gene lost 5 bases, with 19 bases spanning the gap. The CDR3 length is 17 residues.

V and J are TRBV4-1 and TRBJ2-7; tentatively, D is TRBD1 (5 bases). The V gene's germline CDR1 is MGHRA and CDR2 YSYEKL. The CDR3 is 15 amino acids. With 2 bases removed from V and 5 bases from J, the gap between germline ends came to 16 bases. CDR3 sequence: CASSQTETVRDEQYF. The CDR3 DNA reads TGCGCCAGCAGCCAAACGGAGACAGTCCGAGACGAGCAGTACTTC.

This chain links TRBV19 with TRBJ1-1; D uncertain. Germline CDR1 and CDR2: LNHDA and SQIVND (reference sequence). This CDR3 has 13 amino acids. V was pared by 6 bases and J by 1 base, with 9 bases between. The CDR3 region is CASSPTANTEAFF. The DNA for the CDR3 is TGTGCCAGTAGCCCAACAGCGAACACTGAAGCTTTCTTT.

This clone was picked up a small number of times. The chain is built from TRBV5-1 and TRBJ2-1, with D possibly TRBD2 on 5 matching bases. This CDR3 comprises 14 residues. Between the trimmed V and J ends, which lost 3 bases and 7 bases, there was a span of 14 bases. Germline V gene lookup returns CDR1 SGHRS and CDR2 YFSETQ. The CDR3 DNA follows: TGCGCCAGCAGCTCGCAACTAGATTCTAATGAGCAGTTCTTC. It is translated as CASSSQLDSNEQFF. Full variable domain (outside the CDR3, taken from reference TRBV5-1 and TRBJ2-1): KAGVTQTPRYLIKTRGQQVTLSCSPISGHRSVSWYQQTPGQGLQFLFEYFSETQRNKGNFPGRFSGRQFSNSRSEMNVSTLELGDSALYLCASSSQLDSNEQFFGPGTRLTVL.